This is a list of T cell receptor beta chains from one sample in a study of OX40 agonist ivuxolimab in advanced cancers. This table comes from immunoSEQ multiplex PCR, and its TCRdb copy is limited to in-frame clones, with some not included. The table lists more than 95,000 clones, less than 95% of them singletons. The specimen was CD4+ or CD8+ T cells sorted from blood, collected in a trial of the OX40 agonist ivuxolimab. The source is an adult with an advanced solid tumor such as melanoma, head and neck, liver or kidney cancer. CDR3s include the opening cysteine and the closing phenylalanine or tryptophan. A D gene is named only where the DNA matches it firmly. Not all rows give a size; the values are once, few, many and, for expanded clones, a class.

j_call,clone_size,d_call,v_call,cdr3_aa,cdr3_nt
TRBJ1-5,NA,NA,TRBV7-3,CASSLTPGQPQHF,TGTGCCAGCAGCTTAACTCCCGGCCAGCCCCAGCATTTT
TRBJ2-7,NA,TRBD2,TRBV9,CASSPSGSSYEQYF,TGTGCCAGCAGCCCTAGCGGGAGCTCCTACGAGCAGTACTTC
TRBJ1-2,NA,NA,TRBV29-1,CSVDASFTDSGGYTF,TGCAGCGTTGACGCCAGTTTCACGGACTCGGGGGGCTACACCTTC
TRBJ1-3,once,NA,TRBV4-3,CASSQLGIGGSSGNTIYF,TGCGCCAGCAGCCAATTAGGAATTGGGGGGAGCTCTGGAAACACCATATATTTT
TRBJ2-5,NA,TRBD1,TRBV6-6,CASSYSDRGLETQYF,TGTGCCAGCAGTTACTCGGACAGGGGGCTGGAGACCCAGTACTTC
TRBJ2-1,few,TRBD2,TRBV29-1,CSSSGTSGSEEQFF,TGCAGCTCCTCGGGGACTAGCGGGAGTGAAGAGCAGTTCTTC
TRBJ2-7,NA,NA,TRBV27,CASGAGIYEQYF,TGTGCCAGTGGGGCAGGAATCTACGAGCAGTACTTC
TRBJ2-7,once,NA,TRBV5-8,CASSRRIGKSSYEQYF,TGTGCCAGCAGCCGGAGGATAGGGAAGAGCTCCTACGAGCAGTACTTC
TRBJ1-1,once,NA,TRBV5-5,CASSRVGSMNTEAFF,TGTGCCAGCAGCAGAGTCGGGTCGATGAACACTGAAGCTTTCTTT
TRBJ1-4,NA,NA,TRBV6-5,CASSGRAFNEKLFF,TGTGCCAGCAGTGGACGAGCCTTTAATGAAAAACTGTTTTTT
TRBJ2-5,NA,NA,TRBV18,CASSLGSQETQYF,TGTGCCAGCTCACTTGGGTCTCAAGAGACCCAGTACTTC
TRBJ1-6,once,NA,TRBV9,CASSVSLGPLHF,TGTGCCAGCAGCGTATCTTTGGGGCCCCTCCACTTT
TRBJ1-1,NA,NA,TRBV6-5,CASSRGGGVNTEAFF,TGTGCCAGCAGTCGCGGTGGGGGAGTGAACACTGAAGCTTTCTTT
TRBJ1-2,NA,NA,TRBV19,CASNWGLGYGYTF,TGTGCCAGTAATTGGGGACTGGGCTATGGCTACACCTTC
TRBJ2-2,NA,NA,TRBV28,CASSLAQGPSGELFF,TGTGCCAGCAGTTTAGCACAGGGTCCATCCGGGGAGCTGTTTTTT
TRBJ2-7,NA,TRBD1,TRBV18,CASSPRDRGYEQYF,TGTGCCAGCTCACCCCGGGACAGGGGTTACGAGCAGTACTTC
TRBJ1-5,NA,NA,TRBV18,CASSPSGYSNQPQHF,TGTGCCAGCTCACCTTCGGGGTATAGCAATCAGCCCCAGCATTTT
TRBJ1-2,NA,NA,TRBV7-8,CASSLAGYGYTF,TGTGCCAGCAGCTTAGCAGGGTATGGCTACACCTTC
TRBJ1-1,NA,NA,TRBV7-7,CASSLSRGSEAFF,TGTGCCAGCAGCTTATCAAGGGGTTCTGAAGCTTTCTTT
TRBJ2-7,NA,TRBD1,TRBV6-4,CASSEWRTGVPYEQYF,TGTGCCAGCAGTGAGTGGCGGACAGGGGTCCCCTACGAGCAGTACTTC
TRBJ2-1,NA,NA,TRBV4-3,CASSQDRLGATYNEQFF,TGCGCCAGCAGCCAAGACCGACTAGGGGCCACATACAATGAGCAGTTCTTC
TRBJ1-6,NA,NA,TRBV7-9,CASQQEGVGSPLHF,TGTGCCAGCCAGCAGGAGGGGGTGGGTTCACCCCTCCACTTT
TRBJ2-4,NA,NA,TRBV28,CASSLQGRGNIQYF,TGTGCCAGCAGTTTACAGGGGCGAGGGAACATTCAGTACTTC
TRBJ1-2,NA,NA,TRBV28,CASSLFGGSLNYGYTF,TGTGCCAGCAGTTTATTTGGGGGCAGCCTAAACTATGGCTACACCTTC
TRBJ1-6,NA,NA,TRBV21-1,CARVSPNSPLHF,TGTGCCAGGGTTTCGCCCAATTCACCCCTCCACTTT
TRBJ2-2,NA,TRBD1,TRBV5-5,CASSPLGQYTGELFF,TGTGCCAGCAGCCCCCTGGGACAGTACACCGGGGAGCTGTTTTTT
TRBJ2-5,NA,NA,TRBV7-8,CASSLRLTGHIQETQYF,TGTGCCAGCAGCCTACGGTTAACGGGACACATACAAGAGACCCAGTACTTC
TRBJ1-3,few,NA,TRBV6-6,CASSYSGNTIYF,TGTGCCAGCAGTTACAGTGGAAACACCATATATTTT
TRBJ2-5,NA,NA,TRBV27,CASSFLETQYF,NA
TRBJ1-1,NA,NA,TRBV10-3,CAIRDTNTEAFF,TGTGCCATCAGGGACACGAACACTGAAGCTTTCTTT
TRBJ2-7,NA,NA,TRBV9,CASSVGGAGYEQYF,TGTGCCAGCAGCGTTGGAGGGGCCGGCTACGAGCAGTACTTC
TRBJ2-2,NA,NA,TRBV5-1,CASSLIGGDTGELFF,TGCGCCAGCAGCTTGATAGGAGGGGATACCGGGGAGCTGTTTTTT
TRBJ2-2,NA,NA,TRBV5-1,CASSLLTATGELFF,TGCGCCAGCAGCTTGTTAACAGCCACCGGGGAGCTGTTTTTT
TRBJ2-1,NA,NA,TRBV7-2,CASSLAQSYNEQFF,TGTGCCAGCAGCCTAGCGCAATCTTACAATGAGCAGTTCTTC
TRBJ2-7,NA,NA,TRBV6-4,CASRRGLILYEQYF,TGTGCCAGCAGACGAGGACTGATACTCTACGAGCAGTACTTC
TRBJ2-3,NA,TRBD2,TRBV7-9,CASSSRLAGAPSTDTQYF,TGTGCCAGCAGCTCCCGACTAGCGGGGGCCCCTAGCACAGATACGCAGTATTTT
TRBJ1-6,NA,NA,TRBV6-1,CASSDTASYSYNSPLHF,TGTGCCAGCAGTGATACAGCTTCCTACTCCTATAATTCACCCCTCCACTTT
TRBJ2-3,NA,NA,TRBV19,CASSISARGPGTDTQYF,TGTGCCAGTAGTATTTCGGCCCGGGGGCCGGGCACAGATACGCAGTATTTT
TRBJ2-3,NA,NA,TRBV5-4,CASSPDPTGFNTDTQYF,TGTGCCAGCAGCCCGGACCCCACAGGGTTTAACACAGATACGCAGTATTTT
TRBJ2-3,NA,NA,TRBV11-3,CASSLGGMSSTDTQYF,TGTGCCAGCAGCTTAGGAGGGATGTCTAGCACAGATACGCAGTATTTT
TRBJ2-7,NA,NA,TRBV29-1,CSVGITRYEQYF,TGCAGCGTTGGGATCACACGATACGAGCAGTACTTC
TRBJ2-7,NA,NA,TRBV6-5,CASSYSERYEQYF,TGTGCCAGCAGTTACTCGGAACGGTACGAGCAGTACTTC
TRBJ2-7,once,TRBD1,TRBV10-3,CAISDGTGGYEQYF,TGTGCCATCAGTGACGGGACAGGGGGCTACGAGCAGTACTTC
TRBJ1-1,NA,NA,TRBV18,CASSPPGFRAFF,TGTGCCAGCTCACCACCCGGGTTTCGGGCTTTCTTT
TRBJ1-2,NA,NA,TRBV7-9,CASSSDPQAGYTF,TGTGCCAGCAGCTCAGACCCACAAGCTGGCTACACCTTC
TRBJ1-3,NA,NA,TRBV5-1,CASSSGRVLSSGNTIYF,TGCGCCAGCAGCTCGGGTCGGGTCTTATCCTCTGGAAACACCATATATTTT
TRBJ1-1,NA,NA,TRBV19,CASRAPSGRNTEAFF,TGTGCCAGTAGGGCCCCCTCGGGGAGGAACACTGAAGCTTTCTTT
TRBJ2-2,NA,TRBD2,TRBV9,CASSDFRVRGAGELFF,TGTGCCAGCAGCGACTTCAGGGTCCGGGGGGCCGGGGAGCTGTTTTTT
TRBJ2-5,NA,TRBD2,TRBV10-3,CAISELGTSGSRETQYF,TGTGCCATCAGTGAGTTGGGGACTAGCGGGAGTCGTGAGACCCAGTACTTC
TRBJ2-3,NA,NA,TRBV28,CASSLRGRGTDTQYF,TGTGCCAGCAGTTTAAGGGGGAGGGGGACAGATACGCAGTATTTT
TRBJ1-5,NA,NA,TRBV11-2,CASSGGQRQPQHF,TGTGCCAGCAGCGGGGGGCAAAGGCAGCCCCAGCATTTT
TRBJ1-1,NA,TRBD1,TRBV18,CASSPGQGLDEAFF,TGTGCCAGCTCACCGGGACAGGGATTAGATGAAGCTTTCTTT
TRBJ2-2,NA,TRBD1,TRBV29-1,CSGDRGKTGELFF,TGCAGCGGCGACAGGGGGAAAACCGGGGAGCTGTTTTTT